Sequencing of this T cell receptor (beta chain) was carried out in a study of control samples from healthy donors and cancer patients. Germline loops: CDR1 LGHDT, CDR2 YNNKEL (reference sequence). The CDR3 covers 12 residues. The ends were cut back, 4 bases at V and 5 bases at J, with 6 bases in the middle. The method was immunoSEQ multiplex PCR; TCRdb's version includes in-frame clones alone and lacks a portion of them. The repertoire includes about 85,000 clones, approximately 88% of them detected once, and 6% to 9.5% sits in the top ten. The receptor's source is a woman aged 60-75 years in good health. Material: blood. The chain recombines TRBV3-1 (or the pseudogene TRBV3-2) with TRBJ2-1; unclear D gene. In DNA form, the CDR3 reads TGTGCCAGCAGCCGACTTGACAATGAGCAGTTCTTC. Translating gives CASSRLDNEQFF.